This T cell receptor (beta chain) stems from a study of T cell responses to AZD1222 COVID-19 vaccine. This table comes from immunoSEQ multiplex PCR, and its TCRdb copy is limited to in-frame clones, with some not included. This table has around 100,000 clones, approximately 89% appearing once. The CDR3 runs to 17 residues. V was pared by 0 bases and J by 2 bases, with 16 bases between. Germline assignment: CDR1 MGHRA and CDR2 YSYEKL. Overall study findings and caveats: Seropositive AZD1222 recipients at baseline numbered only 6 or 7.

About this clone: Its antigen is currently unknown.

Source: peripheral blood, taken on day 0 of AZD1222 vaccination. This TCR derives from an adult in good health. The rearrangement links TRBV4-1 to TRBJ1-2, with D uncertain. The CDR3 DNA follows: TGCGCCAGCAGCCAAGAGTCGATCAGATTACTAAACTATGGCTACACCTTC. Its protein product is CASSQESIRLLNYGYTF.